The clone carrying this T cell receptor beta chain was seen ten or more times. Previously described methods with listed TCR primers produced the bulk TCR libraries. MiXCR was run by TCRdb on the PCR reads, yielding one entry per CDR3 protein. The sample records about half a million distinct CDR3 sequences, roughly a fifth being singletons. The source of the sample is a study of molecular identifiers for immune sequencing clone quantification. A CD8+CD4-CCR7+CD45RA+ phenotype served as the sorting definition for naive CD8 T cells. The sequence derives from a human donor in good health. Some libraries in this study had Jurkat cell RNA spiked in. Sequencing used naive CD8+ T cells from blood, with Jurkat cell RNA spiked in. The subset: FACS-sorted CD8+CD4-CCR7+CD45RA+ naive T cells.

This CDR3 reads CASSLDIVSGANVLTF. CDR3 coding DNA: TGTGCCAGCAGTTTAGACATTGTCTCTGGGGCCAACGTCCTGACTTTC. The genes are TRBV6-2 or TRBV6-3 and TRBJ2-6, with unresolved D. Germline lookup yields CDR1 MNHEY and CDR2 SVGEGT. This CDR3 region has 16 residues. Deletions cut 4 bases from V and 0 bases from J, with 10 bases between.